This T cell receptor (beta chain) emerged from a study of T cell responses to AZD1222 COVID-19 vaccine (dated by TCRdb to the early 2020s). Turning to the overall study: AZD1222 recipients whose second dose came at about 4 weeks and those whose second dose came at about 12 weeks were combined into one group, since spike-specific TCR depth and breadth did not differ between the two schedules. TCR sequencing covered 233 trial participants: 207 given two doses of AZD1222 and 26 given two doses of MenACWY control vaccine. Trial participants were enrolled by age into 18-55, 56-69 and 70-plus year subgroups, with roughly 150, 30 and 60 TCR-sequenced participants respectively.

Sample time point, as interpreted from the label and publication: baseline before first vaccination. Samples from vaccinated people were obtained from the UK trials COV001 and COV002, which included a single-blind randomized controlled phase 2/3 trial of AZD1222 (ChAdOx1 nCoV-19) in healthy adults. For TCRbeta chain sequencing, PBMC samples were collected from trial participants at day 0 and at day 28 after the second dose. What the authors observed across the whole study: Participants were mostly white British, with more females than males. The authors suggested clonal diversity may have been underestimated. Reportedly, close to half of the unique spike-specific TCRs recognized epitopes lying outside the regions that are mutated in the B.1.351 and B.1.1.7 variants. Vaccine-associated CD4 TCRs spanned the whole spike protein, with dominant responses in regions 160-218 and 743-854. After two AZD1222 doses, spike-specific TCR breadth and depth were significantly higher than at day 0 and than in MenACWY recipients. Conclusions about previously exposed vaccinees are limited, since just a handful of AZD1222 recipients were seropositive for SARS-CoV-2 at baseline. Because no day 14 peak-response samples were available, the repertoires could be characterized only after the peak T cell response. In the small 56-69-year group, the increase in depth fell short of significance, most likely because of low power.

As regards this clone: Its antigen remains unidentified. Per-nucleotide qualities are absent, and no much larger clonotype sits a single base away.

The CDR3 regions of human TCRbeta chains were subjected to immunosequencing. On the authors' methods: TCRs in the repertoires were compared against a reference library of SARS-CoV-2-specific TCRs that had been generated with the MIRA antigen-specificity platform. Breadth was defined as the fraction of unique TCRs that were SARS-CoV-2-associated, and depth was defined as the fraction of total T cells that were SARS-CoV-2-associated. Using the MIRA data, each spike-specific TCR was mapped to the spike region that the TCR reacts to and placed in a CD4 or CD8 class. Log10-transformed breadth and depth values were compared by one-way ANOVA with Sidak's multiple comparisons tests. TCRdb took over this immuneACCESS table, retaining in-frame rearrangements with V and J assigned. Such tables are incomplete; in checked studies, under half of the missing clones stem from an unresolved V gene, and the remainder is unexplained. Clone size and V and J calls were adopted from that table, with D and trimming inferred from the DNA. The table for this sample lists about 140,000 clones; around nine tenths of them were counted only once. In total, the top ten clones hold roughly 4.7% of the sample.

Sample: peripheral blood, taken on day 0 of AZD1222 vaccination. This clonotype originated in an adult in good health.

The DNA sequence is TGTGCCACCAGCAGAGATTTGTGGGGGCAGGGGGCGCGTTCTGGGGCCAACGTCCTGACTTTC. Its protein is CATSRDLWGQGARSGANVLTF. The chain employs TRBV15 and TRBJ2-6; 8 middle bases align to TRBD1. The CDR3 runs 21 amino acids, cysteine and phenylalanine included. Of all the DNA, just the CDR3 is kept, 63 bases in frame from base 1. Trimming takes 0 bases off V and 1 base off J; junction bases not matched to a gene: 14. CDR1 and CDR2, looked up from the germline V gene (reference sequence), are LNHNV and YYDKDF.